The entry below describes one T cell receptor (beta chain). Germline V lookup: CDR1 SGHRS, CDR2 YFSETQ. Trimming at V came to 2 bases and at J to 7 bases, leaving 16 bases not matched to a gene. The CDR3 covers 17 residues. These data belong to a study of T cells after somatic rescue of genetic block. Clones were read by immunoSEQ multiplex PCR, and TCRdb kept only the in-frame ones, dropping some. The data contain under 150,000 clones, under 95% of them seen just once; the ten biggest clones take up roughly 1.5%. The sample consisted of peripheral blood mononuclear cells (PBMCs). This clonotype was sampled from a woman younger than 35. V and J are TRBV5-1 and TRBJ2-3; 7 bases match TRBD1. The CDR3, as DNA: TGCGCCAGCAGCTTCGTTATAAGAACAGGGGTCGGGTATACGCAGTATTTT. It is translated as CASSFVIRTGVGYTQYF.